The 30 T cell receptor beta chains below all came from one sample that was sequenced in a study of blood T cells in healthy people across ages. A second PCR of about 6 to 12 cycles used a sample-barcoded 5' primer and a J-beta primer mix. Each CDR3 protein gets one entry after TCRdb re-called the 5' RACE reads with MiXCR. The sample lists about 1 million distinct CDR3 sequences; 35% to 55% were seen once. The sequenced sample was blood. The source of these receptors is a woman aged 55 to 70 in good health.

This clonotype has only a few counts. The chain combines TRBV12-3 or TRBV12-4 with TRBJ1-1; TRBD1 is a possible D gene (5 bases). This CDR3 spans 12 amino acids. Trimming removed 6 bases at V and 4 bases at J, with 9 bases between. The CDR3 bases are TGTGCCAGCAGATCTGGGGGCACTGAAGCTTTCTTT. Encoded protein: CASRSGGTEAFF.

This chain links TRBV6-1 with TRBJ2-7; perhaps TRBD2 as D (6 bases). Germline V gene data show CDR1 as MNHNS and CDR2 as SASEGT. Trimming pared 3 bases from V and 3 bases from J, leaving 12 bases between. The CDR3 loop spans 14 amino acids. CDR3 loop: CASSEGGRGYEQYF. The CDR3, as DNA: TGTGCCAGCAGTGAGGGAGGCCGCGGCTACGAGCAGTACTTC.

V and J are TRBV3-1 and TRBJ1-2, with a weak D call TRBD1 (5 bases). The V gene lost 1 base and the J gene lost 3 bases, with 9 bases spanning the gap. This CDR3 region has 14 residues. The germline gives CDR1 LGHDT, CDR2 YNNKEL (reference sequence). The CDR3 region is CASSQAWGHYGYTF. The CDR3 nucleotides are TGTGCCAGCAGCCAAGCTTGGGGACACTATGGCTACACCTTC.

The chain joins TRBV29-1 to TRBJ2-2; 7 bases line up with TRBD1. The CDR3 length is 14 residues. Germline-derived CDR1 and CDR2 are SQVTM and ANQGSEA. Unmatched junction bases numbered 3, after V lost 4 bases and J lost 1 base. The CDR3: CSVARDRNTGELFF. The CDR3, as DNA: TGCAGCGTTGCCCGGGACAGGAACACCGGGGAGCTGTTTTTT.

The chain combines TRBV27 with TRBJ2-7; 11 bases line up with TRBD1. After removal of 0 bases from V and 2 bases from J, the junction contained 0 bases not matched to a gene. The CDR3 totals 15 residues. Germline CDR1 and CDR2: MNHEY and SMNVEV (reference sequence). The CDR3 sequence is CASSLSDRGPYEQYF. DNA of the CDR3: TGTGCCAGCAGTTTATCGGACAGGGGGCCCTACGAGCAGTACTTC.

This clonotype was counted between two and nine times. The CDR3 spells CASSFPGGNQPQHF. CDR3 DNA: TGTGCCAGCAGTTTCCCCGGAGGCAATCAGCCCCAGCATTTT. This chain links TRBV6-6 with TRBJ1-5; D gene ambiguous. The CDR3 has 14 amino acids. The germline gives CDR1 MNHNY, CDR2 SVGAGI (reference sequence). V was clipped by 4 bases and J by 2 bases, with 9 bases between them.

The table lists this clonotype with a few counts. The chain recombines TRBV14 with TRBJ2-7; no clear D gene. V lost 0 bases and J 4 bases, leaving 7 bases between the germline ends. Germline V gene lookup returns CDR1 SGHDN and CDR2 FVKESK. There are 13 residues in the CDR3. Written as DNA, the CDR3 is TGTGCCAGCAGCCAAGATTGGGCGTACGAGCAGTACTTC. Translation gives CASSQDWAYEQYF.

CDR3 residues: CATSDARGRDYNEQYF. The CDR3 region has the DNA TGTGCCACCAGTGACGCCCGAGGGCGGGACTACAATGAGCAGTACTTC. The chain carries TRBV24-1 and TRBJ2-7, with TRBD2 matching over 7 bases. The CDR3 totals 16 residues. With V trimmed by 4 bases and J by 7 bases, 15 bases remained unmatched. Germline values: CDR1 KGHDR, CDR2 SFDVKD.

CDR3 in DNA: TGTGCCAGCAGTTTAGTCGGTAGCGGGGTCTATTACAATGAGCAGTTCTTC. Its protein product is CASSLVGSGVYYNEQFF. The V call is TRBV27, the J call TRBJ2-1; 8 bases line up with TRBD2. Trimming cost V 2 bases and J 4 bases; bases outside gene matches: 10. The CDR3 totals 17 residues. CDR1 MNHEY and CDR2 SMNVEV come from the germline V gene (reference sequence).

The rearrangement links TRBV20-1 to TRBJ2-3; D is possibly TRBD1 (6 bases). This CDR3 has 15 residues. Germline V gives CDR1 DFQATT, CDR2 SNEGSKA (reference sequence). V gave up 3 bases and J gave up 5 bases, with 18 bases separating them. The CDR3 DNA reads as TGCAGTGCTAGGGCCCTTTCAGGGGTGAAAGATACGCAGTATTTT. Translated: CSARALSGVKDTQYF.

This clonotype occurred a few times. V is TRBV20-1 and J is TRBJ2-5; D not certain. This CDR3 spans 14 amino acids. V dropped 4 bases and J dropped 1 base, with 13 bases sitting between them. Looked up from germline, CDR1 is DFQATT and CDR2 is SNEGSKA (reference sequence). The CDR3 here is CSAKLQVPQETQYF. The CDR3 bases are TGCAGTGCTAAACTTCAGGTTCCCCAAGAGACCCAGTACTTC.

This chain uses TRBV19 with TRBJ2-3; D is unresolved. This CDR3 is 13 amino acids long. The germline V and J ends were trimmed by 5 bases and 6 bases, with 12 bases remaining between them. Germline CDR1 is LNHDA and CDR2 is SQIVND (reference sequence). The CDR3 DNA follows: TGTGCCAGTAGTCGCGCTCCTTTGGATACGCAGTATTTT. It translates to CASSRAPLDTQYF. The full variable domain, its missing parts supplied by reference TRBV19 and TRBJ2-3, is DGGITQSPKYLFRKEGQNVTLSCEQNLNHDAMYWYRQDPGQGLRLIYYSQIVNDFQKGDIAEGYSVSREKKESFPLTVTSAQKNPTAFYLCASSRAPLDTQYFGPGTRLTVL.

V usage is TRBV7-3 and J usage is TRBJ2-1, with 16 bases matching TRBD2. Germline CDR1 SGHTA, CDR2 FQGTGA. The CDR3 sequence is 18 residues long. J was trimmed by 8 bases and V by 3 bases; bases with no gene match: 10. Written as DNA, the CDR3 is TGTGCCAGCAGCTTGGGACTAGCGGGAGGGCTTAAGTTTGATGAGCAGTTCTTC. Translating it yields CASSLGLAGGLKFDEQFF.

J is TRBJ2-1 and V is TRBV12-3 or TRBV12-4; the match to TRBD2 covers 11 bases. Losses at the gene ends were 3 bases for V and 7 bases for J; bases not matched to a gene: 5. There are 15 residues in the CDR3. In DNA, the CDR3 is TGTGCCAGCAGTTTGGGACTAGCGGTCCCAAATGAGCAGTTCTTC. Its protein is CASSLGLAVPNEQFF.

The chain combines TRBV6-5 with TRBJ1-4, with D hard to call. CDR1 is MNHEY and CDR2 is SVGAGI in the germline V gene. Trimming left V 8 bases short and J 4 bases short, with 11 bases between. CDR3 length: 13 residues. CDR3 DNA: TGTGCCAGCTCGGGAGGGATTAATGAAAAACTGTTTTTT. It specifies CASSGGINEKLFF.

V gene TRBV20-1 combines with J gene TRBJ2-1; D perhaps matches TRBD2 (5 bases). The CDR3 has 12 residues. V lost 3 bases to trimming and J lost 9 bases, with 12 bases between them. CDR1 is DFQATT, CDR2 SNEGSKA, per germline (reference sequence). CDR3 in amino acids: CSARASLSEQFF. In DNA, the CDR3 is TGCAGTGCTAGGGCTAGCTTAAGTGAGCAGTTCTTC.

The chain employs TRBV3-1 and TRBJ2-1, with D perhaps TRBD2 (6 bases). The ends were cut back, 3 bases at V and 1 base at J, with 13 bases in the middle. CDR1 is LGHDT, CDR2 YNNKEL, per germline (reference sequence). The CDR3 extends over 16 amino acids. This CDR3 is CASSHLGLPSYNEQFF. DNA for the CDR3: TGTGCCAGCAGCCACCTGGGACTCCCTTCCTACAATGAGCAGTTCTTC.

In regard to this clonotype: One end of the junction does not line up with germline, which may come from a read error. The chain couples TRBV30 to TRBJ1-1; D unresolved. The CDR3 extends over 12 amino acids. The V gene's germline CDR1 is GTSNPN and CDR2 SVGIG (reference sequence). In DNA, the CDR3 is TGTGCCGGGAGACTTCAGAACACTGAAGCTTTCTTT. This encodes CAGRLQNTEAFF.

This clonotype was picked up a small number of times. The V and J genes are TRBV27 and TRBJ1-5; possible D gene TRBD1, 5 bases. Trimming stripped 6 bases from V and 7 bases from J, with 10 bases between. Germline values: CDR1 MNHEY, CDR2 SMNVEV (reference sequence). The CDR3 has 12 residues. DNA for the CDR3: TGTGCCAGCAGAACGGCAGGGCAGCCCCAGCATTTT. It is translated as CASRTAGQPQHF.

The chain recombines TRBV29-1 with TRBJ1-2, with D possibly being TRBD1 (6 bases). The CDR3 totals 12 residues. The V end was cut by 8 bases, the J end by 7 bases, with 17 bases between. Germline V gene data show CDR1 as SQVTM and CDR2 as ANQGSEA. CDR3 coding DNA: TGCAGCTCTGGGGGCCGAGGGGGTGGCTACACCTTC. The encoded protein is CSSGGRGGGYTF. The entire variable domain, with the rest obtained from reference TRBV29-1 and TRBJ1-2, is as follows: SAVISQKPSRDICQRGTSLTIQCQVDSQVTMMFWYRQQPGQSLTLIATANQGSEATYESGFVIDKFPISRPNLTFSTLTVSNMSPEDSSIYLCSSGGRGGGYTFGSGTRLTVV.

This clonotype was picked up a small number of times. V gene TRBV5-1 combines with J gene TRBJ2-5; D might be TRBD2 (5 bases). Germline loops: CDR1 SGHRS, CDR2 YFSETQ. This CDR3 region has 15 residues. The V and J ends lost 2 bases and 1 base respectively, with 12 bases between them. The CDR3 sequence is CASSFGVSGQETQYF. Here the CDR3 DNA reads TGCGCCAGCAGCTTCGGGGTTTCGGGCCAAGAGACCCAGTACTTC.

This chain links TRBV9 with TRBJ1-1; D unresolved. V lost 1 base and J 8 bases, leaving 12 bases between the germline ends. The CDR3 runs to 13 residues. Germline assignment: CDR1 SGDLS and CDR2 YYNGEE. The CDR3: CASSVLHPAEAFF. CDR3 in DNA: TGTGCCAGCAGCGTATTACACCCCGCCGAAGCTTTCTTT.

The rearrangement uses TRBV28 and TRBJ2-1, with TRBD2 identical over 7 bases. V was clipped by 6 bases and J by 8 bases; unmatched bases: 10. Germline V gene data show CDR1 as MDHEN and CDR2 as SYDVKM. This CDR3 region has 14 residues. Here the CDR3 DNA reads TGTGCCAGCAGCCAAGACGGACTAGTTCATGAGCAGTTCTTC. It encodes CASSQDGLVHEQFF.

Points on this clonotype: Germline and junction disagree at one end, which may indicate a read error. The chain uses TRBV5-1 and TRBJ2-5; 11 bases fit TRBD2. Per germline, CDR1 SGHRS and CDR2 YFSETQ. CDR3 length equals 14 residues. This CDR3 reads CASSEILAGEAQYF. The CDR3 region has the DNA TGCGCCAGCAGCGAGATACTAGCGGGAGAGGCCCAGTACTTC.

The rearrangement uses TRBV4-1 and TRBJ1-1; tentative D call: TRBD1 (5 bases). This CDR3 region has 14 residues. V shed 0 bases and J shed 4 bases, with 9 bases lying between them. CDR1 MGHRA and CDR2 YSYEKL come from the germline V gene. CDR3 in amino acids: CASSQEGEGTEAFF. CDR3 DNA sequence: TGCGCCAGCAGCCAAGAAGGGGAGGGCACTGAAGCTTTCTTT.

The chain is built from TRBV4-2 and TRBJ2-7; 8 bases map to TRBD2. Germline V lookup: CDR1 LGHNA, CDR2 YNFKEQ. V gave up 4 bases and J gave up 4 bases; unmatched junction bases: 9. The CDR3 length is 15 residues. CDR3 coding DNA: TGTGCCAGCAGCCCATTGGGAGCGGGAGTTTACGAGCAGTACTTC. The encoded protein is CASSPLGAGVYEQYF.

The chain employs TRBV7-2 and TRBJ1-1; D may be TRBD1 (5 bases). This CDR3 comprises 15 residues. Trimming left V 5 bases short and J 0 bases short, with 13 bases between. Germline lookup yields CDR1 SGHTA and CDR2 FQGNSA. This CDR3 is CASSDHDSLNTEAFF. As DNA, the CDR3 is TGTGCCAGCAGCGACCACGACAGCCTGAACACTGAAGCTTTCTTT.

V usage is TRBV7-2 and J usage is TRBJ2-5, with D possibly TRBD2 on 6 matching bases. CDR1 SGHTA and CDR2 FQGNSA come from the germline V gene. This CDR3 has 15 amino acids. V dropped 5 bases and J dropped 11 bases, with 24 bases sitting between them. In DNA form, the CDR3 reads TGTGCCAGCAGCCCCGGAAGTAGGACTATTGCGGCGCAGTACTTC. Translating it yields CASSPGSRTIAAQYF.

This clonotype turned up a few times. The rearrangement links TRBV20-1 to TRBJ1-2; no firm D call. The CDR3 is made up of 13 amino acids. Trimming took off 3 bases at V and 4 bases at J, with 12 bases between the two ends. CDR1 and CDR2 from the germline V gene are DFQATT and SNEGSKA (reference sequence). CDR3 region: CSARGSFGYGYTF. CDR3 DNA sequence: TGCAGTGCTAGGGGCAGTTTCGGCTATGGCTACACCTTC.

This chain connects TRBV28 to TRBJ1-4, with a tentative D call TRBD1 (6 bases). The germline V gene encodes CDR1 MDHEN and CDR2 SYDVKM. The CDR3 is made up of 12 amino acids. Trimming removed 7 bases at V and 7 bases at J, with 10 bases between. The CDR3 DNA sequence: TGTGCCAGCACGGGGGCGGGTGAAAAACTGTTTTTT. Protein sequence: CASTGAGEKLFF.